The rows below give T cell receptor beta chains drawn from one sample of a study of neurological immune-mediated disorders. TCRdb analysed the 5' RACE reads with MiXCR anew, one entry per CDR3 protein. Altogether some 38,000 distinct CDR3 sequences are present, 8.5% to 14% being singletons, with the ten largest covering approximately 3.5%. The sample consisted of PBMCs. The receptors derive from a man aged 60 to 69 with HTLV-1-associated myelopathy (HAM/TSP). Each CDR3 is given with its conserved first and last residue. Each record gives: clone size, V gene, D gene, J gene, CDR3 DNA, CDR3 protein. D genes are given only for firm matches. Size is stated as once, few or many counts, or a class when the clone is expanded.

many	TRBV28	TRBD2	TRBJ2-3	TGTGCCAGCGCTATGGCGGGAGGACGCACAGATACGCAGTATTTT	CASAMAGGRTDTQYF
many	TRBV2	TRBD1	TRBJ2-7	TGTGCCAGCAGCGAGTCCCCTCCTGGCAGGGGGCAGGGCGAGCAGTACTTC	CASSESPPGRGQGEQYF
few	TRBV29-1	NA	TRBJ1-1	TGCAGCGTTGAAGCGGGACTGGGAACTGAAGCTTACTTT	CSVEAGLGTEAYF
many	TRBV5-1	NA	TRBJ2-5	TGCGCCAGCAGGTTGTCACCTGGGTCCGGGGAGACCCAGTACTTC	CASRLSPGSGETQYF
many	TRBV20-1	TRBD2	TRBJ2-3	TGCAGTGCTAGACCCCTTAGCGGGAGCCGCACAGATACGCAGTATTTT	CSARPLSGSRTDTQYF
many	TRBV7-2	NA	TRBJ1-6	TGTGCCAGCAGCTTAGTAGGGCCGACGGATTCACCCCTCCACTTT	CASSLVGPTDSPLHF
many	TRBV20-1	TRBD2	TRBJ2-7	TGCAGTGCCCTCACTAGCGGAACCTACGAGCAGTACTTC	CSALTSGTYEQYF
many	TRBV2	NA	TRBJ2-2	TGTGCCAGCAGTCCTGGGAGCACCGGGGAGCTGTTTTTT	CASSPGSTGELFF
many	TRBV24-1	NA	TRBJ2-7	TGTGCCACCAGTGACCGGGACTCTAGGGCTCTTGACGAGCAGTACTTC	CATSDRDSRALDEQYF
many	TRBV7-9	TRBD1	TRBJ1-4	TGTGCCAGCAGCAGGGGGACAGGACAGACAACTAATGAAAAACTGTTTTTT	CASSRGTGQTTNEKLFF
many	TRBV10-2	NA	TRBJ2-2	TGCGCCAGCAGTCCAGGGATTAACACCGGGGAGCTGTTTTTT	CASSPGINTGELFF
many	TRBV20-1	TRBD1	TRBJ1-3	TGCAGTGCTTTCGGGACAGGGGAAAACACCATATATTTT	CSAFGTGENTIYF
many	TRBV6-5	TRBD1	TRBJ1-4	TGTGCCAGCAGTCCACTCTGGACAGGGATGCGTGAAAAACTGTTTTTT	CASSPLWTGMREKLFF
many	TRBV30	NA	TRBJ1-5	TGTGCCTGGAGTGTAGAGGGCCCGGGGGCCCAGCATTTT	CAWSVEGPGAQHF
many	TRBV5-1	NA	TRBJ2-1	TGCGCCAGCAGCTTCACTTTTAATGAGCAGTTCTTC	CASSFTFNEQFF
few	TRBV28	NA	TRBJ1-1	TGTGCCAGCATCCAGGGGAAGACTGAAGCTTTCTTT	CASIQGKTEAFF
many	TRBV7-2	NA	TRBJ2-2	TGTGCCAGCAGAAAGCAGGGCGGGACGAACACCGGGGAGCTGTTTTTT	CASRKQGGTNTGELFF